This TCR beta chain was recorded in a study of blood T cells in healthy people across ages (dated by TCRdb to the mid-2010s). For the study in its entirety: In model experiments, template switching captured about one uniquely barcoded TCR beta cDNA molecule for every two T cells. To track age-related changes in TCR beta repertoire diversity, the study relied on deep sequencing normalized with unique cDNA molecular identifiers. Four age groups were formed from the donors: young (average approximately 17 years), middle-aged (around 39), aged (under 70) and long-lived (82). Donors of different ages were randomly distributed across sequencing lanes to avoid experimental bias. The study analyzed two additional independent replicas of 1 million unique cDNA reads from the same blood draw for two donors, one aged 18 to 30 and one aged 80 or older. What the work shows at the level of the full study, not this receptor alone: Observed TCR beta diversity correlated strongly with the percentage of naive T cells measured by flow cytometry. Bulk unsorted PBMC profiling prevented conclusive comparison of naive and antigen-experienced compartments. As age increased, observed TCR beta diversity per million T cells dropped in a roughly linear way, and a significant reduction was already evident by age around 41. Compared with the aged group, the long-lived group had more naive CD4+ T cells, fewer expanded clones and increased TCR diversity, suggesting age selection. Donor CMV infection status was unknown, potentially confounding age-related changes in expanded clonotypes. Estimates of total diversity from one million sequenced T cells were regarded as lower bounds and underestimates.

Systemically healthy Caucasian individuals from Russia, some 40 in total and aged about 6 to 100 years, were included as donors. Each donor gave 8 to 10 milliliters of peripheral blood, drawn into EDTA-treated Vacutainer tubes. PBMCs were isolated by Ficoll-Paque density-gradient centrifugation, with at least 6 million obtained per sample. Total RNA, at least 6 micrograms per sample, was extracted from PBMCs with Trizol reagent. The percentages of naive CD45RAhigh/CD27high T cells were determined by flow cytometry on a PBMC aliquot from every donor. For CDR1 and CDR2, the germline V gene lists LGHNA and YSLEER. Cut back by 0 bases and 7 bases, the V and J ends lie 16 bases apart. Spanning cysteine to phenylalanine, the CDR3 consists of 15 amino acids. The DNA shown is the 45-base CDR3, in frame from base 1. The library was produced with 5' RACE. A second PCR of roughly 6 to 12 cycles was run with a J-beta primer mix and a sample-barcoded 5' primer. A unique molecular identifier was introduced onto each TCR beta cDNA molecule by a template-switch 5' adaptor carrying 12 random nucleotides. Each sample yielded at least 2.5 million CDR3-containing paired-end reads. All of the RNA was converted into first-strand cDNA using the Mint cDNA synthesis kit, with a TRBC-specific oligonucleotide serving as the primer. All cDNA was treated with uracil-DNA glycosylase and then went through a first 18-cycle PCR with the universal primers M1SS and BC2_uni_R. Regarding the original processing steps: Each sample was normalized by randomly selecting 1 million high-quality reads, each carrying a distinct molecular identifier. Instead of being binned into consensus sequences, reads that shared molecular identifiers were thrown out. MiTCR, set to a Q25 quality threshold and the strictest error-elimination algorithm, was used for CDR3 identification, clonotype clustering and error correction. A nonparametric unseen species model with Euler transformation was used to estimate a lower bound on total TCR beta diversity. Through fastp at Q25 and MiXCR, TCRdb rebuilt clones from the public reads, retaining in-frame beta chains. Here each entry gathers all rows of one CDR3 protein and keeps the most common genes and DNA. The V and J calls and clone size come from TCRdb's table, not from the authors' own analysis. Present in this sample are around 1,800,000 distinct CDR3 sequences, about two fifths of which were seen just once. Roughly 23% of the sample is taken by the ten largest.

To note about this clonotype: Its antigen is unknown. Base qualities are not provided; no much larger clone lies one nucleotide away.

The chain is made from TRBV4-3 and TRBJ2-7, with TRBD2 tentatively as D gene (7 bases match). Input material: blood. This TCR came from a human donor in good health. In nucleotides, the sequence is TGCGCCAGCAGCCAAGAGTGGGGGGGCTATACAGAGCAGTACTTC. The encoded protein is CASSQEWGGYTEQYF.